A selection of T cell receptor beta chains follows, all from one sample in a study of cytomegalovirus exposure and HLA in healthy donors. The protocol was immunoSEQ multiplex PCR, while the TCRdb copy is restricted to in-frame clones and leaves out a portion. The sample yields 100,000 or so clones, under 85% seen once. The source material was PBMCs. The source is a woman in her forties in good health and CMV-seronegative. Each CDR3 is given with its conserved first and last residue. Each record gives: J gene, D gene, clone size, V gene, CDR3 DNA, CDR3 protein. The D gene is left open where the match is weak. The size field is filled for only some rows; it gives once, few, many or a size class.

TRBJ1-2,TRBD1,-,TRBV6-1,TGTGCCAGCACGCCGGGACAGGGTAACTATGGCTACACCTTC,CASTPGQGNYGYTF
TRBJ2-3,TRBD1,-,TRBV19,TGTGCCAGTAGTAGCGGACAGGGGAGAGCAGATACGCAGTATTTT,CASSSGQGRADTQYF
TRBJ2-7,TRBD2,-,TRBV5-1,TGCGCCAGCAGACCCGGGACTAGCGGCTCCTACGAGCAGTACTTC,CASRPGTSGSYEQYF
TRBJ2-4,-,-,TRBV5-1,TGCGCCAGCAGCCCCTCTAGCTCAAAAAACATTCAGTACTTC,CASSPSSSKNIQYF
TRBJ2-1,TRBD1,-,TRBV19,TGTGCCAGTAGTGCTGGTAGGACAGGGGCTTACAATGAGCAGTTCTTC,CASSAGRTGAYNEQFF
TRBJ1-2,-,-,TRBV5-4,TGTGCCAGCAGCTTACAGGGCGGAAACTATGGCTACACCTTC,CASSLQGGNYGYTF
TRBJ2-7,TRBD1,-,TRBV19,TGTGCCAGTAGTATAGAACGAGCTGGGACAGGGAACTTCGAGCAGTACTTC,CASSIERAGTGNFEQYF
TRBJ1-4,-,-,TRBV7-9,TGTGCCAGCAGCGCGAGGGTCGCAACTAATGAAAAACTGTTTTTT,CASSARVATNEKLFF
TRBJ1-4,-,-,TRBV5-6,TGTGCCAGCAGGGCGGGCGGGGGCGGCGAAAAACTGTTTTTT,CASRAGGGGEKLFF
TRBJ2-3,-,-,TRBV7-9,TGTGCCAGCAGCTTAGGATTCGGGGAGCGCACAGATACGCAGTATTTT,CASSLGFGERTDTQYF
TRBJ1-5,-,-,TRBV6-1,TGTGCCAGCAGTGAACAGGGGTATCCCGGCAATCAGCCCCAGCATTTT,CASSEQGYPGNQPQHF
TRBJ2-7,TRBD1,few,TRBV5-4,TGTGCCAGCAGCCTCGGGGGGACAGGGAACTACGAGCAGTACTTC,CASSLGGTGNYEQYF
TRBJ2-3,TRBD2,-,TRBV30,TGTGCCTGGAGTGCAACTAGCGGGGGGACAGATACGCAGTATTTT,CAWSATSGGTDTQYF
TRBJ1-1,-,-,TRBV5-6,TGTGCCAGCAGTCCACAGGACGATGAAGCTTTCTTT,CASSPQDDEAFF
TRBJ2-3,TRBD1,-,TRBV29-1,TGCAGCGTTGAAGTTCTGCGACAGGGCGGCACAGATACGCAGTATTTT,CSVEVLRQGGTDTQYF
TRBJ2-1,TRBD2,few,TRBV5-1,TGCGCCAGCACCATCAGGGGACTAGCGGGAGATAGGCAGTTCTTC,CASTIRGLAGDRQFF
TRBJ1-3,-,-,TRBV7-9,TGTTCCAGCAGCTCTAATGCCGGAAACACCATATATTTT,CSSSSNAGNTIYF
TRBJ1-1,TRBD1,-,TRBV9,TGTGCCAGCCGACCGACAGGGGGCTCGGAAACTGAAGCTTTCTTT,CASRPTGGSETEAFF
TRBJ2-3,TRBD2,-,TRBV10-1,TGCGCCAGCAGCGTCGGGACTATGTCCACAGATACGCAGTATTTT,CASSVGTMSTDTQYF
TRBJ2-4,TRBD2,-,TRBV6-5,TGTGCCAGCAGTTACGGGAGGGGAGCCAAAAACATTCAGTACTTC,CASSYGRGAKNIQYF
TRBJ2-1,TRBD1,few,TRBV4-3,TGCGCCAGCAGTTTTTCGGACAGGGGCCCGAATGAGCAGTTCTTC,CASSFSDRGPNEQFF
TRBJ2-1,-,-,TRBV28,TGTGCCAGCAGCCCCCGGGGTAGCGGAAACAATGAGCAGTTCTTC,CASSPRGSGNNEQFF
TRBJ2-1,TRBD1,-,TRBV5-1,TGCGCCAGCAGCTCGGGACAGGGCCCCTACAATGAGCAGTTCTTC,CASSSGQGPYNEQFF
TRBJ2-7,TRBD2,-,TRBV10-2,TGCGCCAGTTCCGGGACTAGTAACGAGCAGTACTTC,CASSGTSNEQYF
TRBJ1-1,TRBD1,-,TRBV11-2,TGTGCCAGCAGCTACACAGGGGCGGGCACTGAAGCTTTCTTT,CASSYTGAGTEAFF
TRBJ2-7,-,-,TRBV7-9,TGTGCCAGCAGCTACTCAGGGGGGCTCTACGAGCAGTACTTC,CASSYSGGLYEQYF
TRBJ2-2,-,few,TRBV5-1,TGCGCCAGCAGCTTAGACCAGACGGGGACCGGGGAGCTGTTTTTT,CASSLDQTGTGELFF
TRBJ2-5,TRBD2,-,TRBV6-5,TGTGCCAGCAGTTACTCCGGGACTAGCGGGATTGAGACCCAGTACTTC,CASSYSGTSGIETQYF
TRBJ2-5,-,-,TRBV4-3,TGCGCCAGCAGCCACTCCGGACATGAAGAGACCCAGTACTTC,CASSHSGHEETQYF
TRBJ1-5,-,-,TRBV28,TGTGCCAGCAGTCTCAGGGGCTTATACGGCAATCAGCCCCAGCATTTT,CASSLRGLYGNQPQHF
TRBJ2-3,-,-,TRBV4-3,TGCGCCAGCAGCCAAGATCTGGGGCCAGATACGCAGTATTTT,CASSQDLGPDTQYF
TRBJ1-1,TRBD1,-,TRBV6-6,TGTGCCAGCAGTTACTCTTTAGGGGGCACCACTGAAGCTTTCTTT,CASSYSLGGTTEAFF
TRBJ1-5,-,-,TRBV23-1,TGCGCCAGCAGCCGCGAGGGGAACAGGGATCAGCCCCAGCATTTT,CASSREGNRDQPQHF
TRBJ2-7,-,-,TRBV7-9,TGTGCCAGCAGCTTAAGGTCGGGAGTCGAGCAGTACTTC,CASSLRSGVEQYF
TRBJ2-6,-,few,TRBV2,TGTGCCACCGCTATAACTTGGACAGTCTCTGGGGCCAACGTCCTGACTTTC,CATAITWTVSGANVLTF
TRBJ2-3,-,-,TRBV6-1,TGTGCCAGCAGTGAAATGTGGCGGGATAGCACAGATACGCAGTATTTT,CASSEMWRDSTDTQYF
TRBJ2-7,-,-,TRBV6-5,TGTGCCAGCAGGGGCAGGTTTTACGAGCAGTACTTC,CASRGRFYEQYF
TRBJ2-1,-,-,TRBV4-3,TGCGCCAGCAGCCAAGTGCTCAGGGGTAACAATGAGCAGTTCTTC,CASSQVLRGNNEQFF
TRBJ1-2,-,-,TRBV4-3,TGCGCCAGCAGTCACGACTGGGGAGCTAACTATGGCTACACCTTC,CASSHDWGANYGYTF
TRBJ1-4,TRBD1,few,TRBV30,TGTGCCTGGAGTCAAACAGGGGGGATCGAAAAACTGTTTTTT,CAWSQTGGIEKLFF
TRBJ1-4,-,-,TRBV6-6,TGTGCCAGCGGCAGGGGTCTGAGGGAAAAACTGTTTTTT,CASGRGLREKLFF
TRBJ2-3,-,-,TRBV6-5,TGTGCCAGCAGTTACTCTATCAGGGGTGCAGATACGCAGTATTTT,CASSYSIRGADTQYF
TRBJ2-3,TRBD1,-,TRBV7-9,TGTGCCAGCAGGTTACAGGGGGCCACAGATACGCAGTATTTT,CASRLQGATDTQYF
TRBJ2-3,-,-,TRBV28,TGTGCCAGCACTGGAGGGAGCCATCTCACAGATACGCAGTATTTT,CASTGGSHLTDTQYF
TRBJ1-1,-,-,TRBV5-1,TGCGCCAGCAGCCTCTCTATGAACACTGAAGCTTTCTTT,CASSLSMNTEAFF
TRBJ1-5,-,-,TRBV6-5,TGTGCCAGCAGTTACGACAGGAATAGCAATCAGCCCCAGCATTTT,CASSYDRNSNQPQHF
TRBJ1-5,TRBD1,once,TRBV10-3,TGTGCCGCACGACAGGACAGGAGCAATCAGCCCCAGCATTTT,CAARQDRSNQPQHF
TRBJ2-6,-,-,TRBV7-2,TGTGCCAGCAGCCCCCAGGGGGGTTCTGGGGCCAACGTCCTGACTTTC,CASSPQGGSGANVLTF
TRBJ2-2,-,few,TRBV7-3,TGTGCCAGCAGCCCCTATGCCCCCGGGGAGCTGTTTTTT,CASSPYAPGELFF
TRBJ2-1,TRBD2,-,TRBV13,TGTGCCAGCAGCCTGGCGGCGGGAGTTCGTGAGCAGTTCTTC,CASSLAAGVREQFF
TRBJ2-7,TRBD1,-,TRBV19,TGTGCCAGTAGGATCGGGACAGGGCCCTACGAGCAGTACTTC,CASRIGTGPYEQYF
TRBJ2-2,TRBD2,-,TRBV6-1,TGTGCCAGCAGAGGACTAGCGGGAGGTAGCGGGGAGCTGTTTTTT,CASRGLAGGSGELFF
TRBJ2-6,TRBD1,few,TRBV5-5,TGTGCCAGCAGCTTGCAGGGGGTTAGCTCTGGGGCCAACGTCCTGACTTTC,CASSLQGVSSGANVLTF
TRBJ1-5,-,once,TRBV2,TGTGCCAGCGGGCGCCAGCCCCAGCATTTT,CASGRQPQHF